The 20 T cell receptor beta chains below all came from one sample that was sequenced in a study of PD-1 blockade in classical Hodgkin lymphoma. Sequenced by immunoSEQ multiplex PCR; TCRdb stores in-frame clones only, minus some. Of about 7,700 clones listed, approximately 90% are singletons. Brentuximab vedotin exposure varied, and every patient relapsed after autologous stem cell transplantation. Out of thawed PBMCs, magnetic negative selection purified CD4+ T cells. Source: CD4+ T cells from blood, taken at baseline. These receptors all stem from a human donor with classical Hodgkin lymphoma.

The V gene is TRBV27, the J gene TRBJ2-1; 7 bases agree with TRBD2. V trimming: 8 bases; J trimming: 9 bases; junction bases outside the gene matches: 10. There are 13 residues in the CDR3. Germline-derived CDR1 and CDR2 are MNHEY and SMNVEV (reference sequence). The CDR3 DNA reads as TGTGCCAGCGGACGGACTAGTTTAGGTGAGCAGTTCTTC. Translating it yields CASGRTSLGEQFF.

The chain uses TRBV2 and TRBJ2-5; D uncertain. This CDR3 is built from 11 residues. The germline V gene has CDR1 SNHLY and CDR2 FYNNEI. Trimming shortened V by 6 bases and J by 1 base, and 3 bases separated the two germline ends. The CDR3 loop is CASSLQETQYF. As DNA, the CDR3 is TGTGCCAGCAGCCTCCAAGAGACCCAGTACTTC.

This chain uses TRBV14 with TRBJ2-4; 10 bases are a match to TRBD2. Trimming at V came to 1 base and at J to 2 bases, leaving 11 bases not matched to a gene. Per germline, CDR1 SGHDN and CDR2 FVKESK. This CDR3 comprises 19 residues. DNA of the CDR3: TGTGCCAGCAGCCAAGTAAGGGCTAGCGGGGGTGGAACCAAAAACATTCAGTACTTC. It is translated as CASSQVRASGGGTKNIQYF.

This chain joins TRBV11-2 and TRBJ2-1; 10 nucleotides agree with TRBD2. CDR1 is SGHAT, CDR2 FQNNGV, per germline. The CDR3 runs to 15 residues. The ends lost 8 bases at V and 3 bases at J; junction bases unmatched: 7. CDR3 loop: CASGKSGGGYNEQFF. The CDR3 DNA is TGTGCCAGCGGAAAAAGCGGGGGGGGCTACAATGAGCAGTTCTTC.

The chain joins TRBV7-9 to TRBJ1-2; D is possibly TRBD1 (5 bases). CDR3 size: 13 residues. Trimming took off 1 base at V and 8 bases at J, with 11 bases between the two ends. Germline values: CDR1 SEHNR, CDR2 FQNEAQ (reference sequence). In nucleotides, the CDR3 is TGTGCCAGCAGCTTAGTACGGGCAGGGGGCTACACCTTC. Translated: CASSLVRAGGYTF.

The chain has TRBV11-2 and TRBJ2-5; TRBD2 is a possible D gene (5 bases). V dropped 2 bases and J dropped 0 bases, with 10 bases sitting between them. Germline V lookup: CDR1 SGHAT, CDR2 FQNNGV. CDR3 length equals 15 residues. The CDR3 loop reads CASSLHGNHQETQYF. CDR3 bases: TGTGCCAGCAGCTTACACGGGAACCACCAAGAGACCCAGTACTTC.

V gene TRBV28 combines with J gene TRBJ1-2; D call uncertain. Trimming took off 6 bases at V and 5 bases at J, with 10 bases between the two ends. This CDR3 has 12 residues. CDR1 is MDHEN and CDR2 is SYDVKM in the germline V gene. CDR3 in amino acids: CASSRVRYGYTF. The CDR3 region has the DNA TGTGCCAGCAGCCGTGTGCGATATGGCTACACCTTC.

Note on this clone: The sample contains more than one DNA sequence encoding this CDR3. The gene calls are TRBV6-5 and TRBJ2-5; D might be TRBD2 (6 bases). From germline, CDR1 is MNHEY and CDR2 SVGAGI. V shed 0 bases and J shed 4 bases, with 12 bases lying between them. CDR3 length: 15 residues. The CDR3 nucleotides read TGTGCCAGCAGTTACTCTCGGGGGAGAGGAGAGACCCAGTACTTC. Its protein product is CASSYSRGRGETQYF.

This clone was counted a few times. The DNA of the CDR3 is TGTGCCAGCAGCTTGACGGGTAGGGTCAACGAGCAGTACTTC. Translation: CASSLTGRVNEQYF. The chain uses TRBV5-4 and TRBJ2-7; D is unresolved. V gave up 1 base and J gave up 5 bases, with 13 bases separating them. The CDR3 runs to 14 residues. The germline CDR1 and CDR2 sequences are SGHNT and YYREEE (reference sequence).

In DNA, the CDR3 is TGTGCCTGGCAGGGACAGGGGATATCCTACGAGCAGTACTTC. Its translation is CAWQGQGISYEQYF. The genes are TRBV30 and TRBJ2-7; 10 nucleotides line up with TRBD1. The germline CDR1 and CDR2 sequences are GTSNPN and SVGIG (reference sequence). V was clipped by 5 bases and J by 1 base; unmatched bases: 5. The CDR3 is made up of 14 amino acids. Supplemented by reference TRBV30 and TRBJ2-7, the full variable domain reads SQTIHQWPATLVQPVGSPLSLECTVEGTSNPNLYWYRQAAGRGLQLLFYSVGIGQISSEVPQNLSASRPQDRQFILSSKKLLLSDSGFYLCAWQGQGISYEQYFGPGTRLTVT.

This chain connects TRBV9 to TRBJ1-4; D is perhaps TRBD1 (6 bases). The CDR3 loop spans 15 amino acids. V gave up 4 bases and J gave up 7 bases, with 17 bases separating them. Germline-derived CDR1 and CDR2 are SGDLS and YYNGEE. The CDR3 DNA sequence: TGTGCCAGCAGCTCAGGACAGTTTGTCAGTGAAAAACTGTTTTTT. As protein: CASSSGQFVSEKLFF.

V gene TRBV28 combines with J gene TRBJ2-7; the D gene is possibly TRBD1 (6 bases). The CDR3 loop spans 16 amino acids. The germline V gene has CDR1 MDHEN and CDR2 SYDVKM. V lost 1 base to trimming and J lost 2 bases, with 15 bases between them. CDR3 DNA sequence: TGTGCCAGCAGTTTATTAACGGACAGCCCTCCCTACGAGCAGTACTTC. It codes for CASSLLTDSPPYEQYF. Using reference TRBV28 and TRBJ2-7 for the parts outside the CDR3, the full variable domain is DVKVTQSSRYLVKRTGEKVFLECVQDMDHENMFWYRQDPGLGLRLIYFSYDVKMKEKGDIPEGYSVSREKKERFSLILESASTNQTSMYLCASSLLTDSPPYEQYFGPGTRLTVT.

The V gene is TRBV15, the J gene TRBJ1-2; no clear D. The germline V gene has CDR1 LNHNV and CDR2 YYDKDF (reference sequence). Trimming took 0 bases from V and 0 from J, leaving 11 bases between them. This CDR3 region has 16 residues. The CDR3: CATSRDPWRTNYGYTF. CDR3 sequence (DNA): TGTGCCACCAGCAGAGACCCATGGAGGACTAACTATGGCTACACCTTC.

The chain is built from TRBV6-1 and TRBJ1-5, with D possibly TRBD1 on 5 matching bases. Germline CDR1 reads MNHNS; CDR2 reads SASEGT. The V end lost 5 bases, the J end lost 6 bases, and 11 bases lay between the germline ends. CDR3 size: 13 residues. The CDR3 region has the DNA TGTGCCAGCAGTATACAGGATTTTCAGCCCCAGCATTTT. Its translation: CASSIQDFQPQHF.

The rearrangement uses TRBV28 and TRBJ2-3, with D unclear. There are 16 residues in the CDR3. CDR1 is MDHEN and CDR2 is SYDVKM in the germline V gene. Trimming took off 6 bases at V and 2 bases at J, with 18 bases between the two ends. The chain's CDR3 is CASRSLGNPPTDTQYF. For the CDR3, the DNA is TGTGCCAGCAGAAGTCTGGGAAACCCTCCCACAGATACGCAGTATTTT.

The chain carries TRBV6-1 and TRBJ2-5, with 9 positions matching TRBD2. In germline, CDR1 is MNHNS, CDR2 SASEGT. Trimming cost V 7 bases and J 7 bases; bases outside gene matches: 10. The CDR3 length is 14 residues. CDR3 in DNA: TGTGCCAGCACCGAGGGACTAGCCCGACCGACCCAGTACTTC. Its protein product is CASTEGLARPTQYF.

The chain combines TRBV9 with TRBJ2-7; 7 bases are a match to TRBD1. Germline assignment: CDR1 SGDLS and CDR2 YYNGEE. V trimming: 0 bases; J trimming: 7 bases; junction bases outside the gene matches: 4. The CDR3 extends over 13 amino acids. The CDR3 bases are TGTGCCAGCAGCGTAGAGGCAGGGGGAGAGCAGTACTTC. This translates into CASSVEAGGEQYF.

This clone was recorded only once. This sequence joins TRBV19 and TRBJ2-2; possibly TRBD2 for D (5 bases). The length of the CDR3 is 16 residues. The V end lost 6 bases, the J end lost 1 base, and 15 bases lay between the germline ends. Germline V lookup: CDR1 LNHDA, CDR2 SQIVND (reference sequence). This CDR3 reads CASSPPRGRNTGELFF. The CDR3 DNA reads TGTGCCAGTAGCCCGCCCCGGGGTCGGAACACCGGGGAGCTGTTTTTT.

This sequence joins TRBV10-1 and TRBJ2-7, with D possibly being TRBD2 (6 bases). CDR1 is WNHNN and CDR2 is SYGVQD in the germline V gene (reference sequence). The CDR3 loop spans 14 amino acids. Trimming removed 2 bases at V and 3 bases at J, with 11 bases between. The CDR3 sequence: CASSEGDSIYEQYF. The CDR3 DNA sequence: TGCGCCAGCAGTGAGGGGGACTCGATCTACGAGCAGTACTTC.

The J gene is TRBJ1-3, the V gene TRBV7-2; D is ambiguous. The CDR3 runs to 16 residues. Germline values: CDR1 SGHTA, CDR2 FQGNSA. V lost 5 bases and J 0 bases, leaving 14 bases between the germline ends. CDR3 DNA: TGTGCCAGCAGCCCCCAAGATAGGGCCTCTGGAAACACCATATATTTT. This translates into CASSPQDRASGNTIYF.